The present T cell receptor beta chain was sequenced within a study of blood T cell repertoires in COVID-19. Study summary: The study drew acute and convalescent COVID-19 samples from the United States, Italy and Spain. T cells, B-cell-depleted T cells, or PBMCs provided the cDNA or gDNA that served as material.

The V end was cut by 8 bases, the J end by 3 bases, with 19 bases between. Germline V lookup: CDR1 KGHSH, CDR2 LQKENI. CDR3 size: 15 residues. In the authors' workflow: Amplification of reference gene primers was used by the study to estimate nucleated cell counts. Sequencing was performed with immunoSEQ multiplex PCR; in TCRdb, only in-frame clones are kept and a portion is missing. D and trimming come from the DNA, and the V and J calls and clone size come from that table. Here the sample spans roughly 230,000 clones, 80% to 85% being singletons. This chain joins TRBV18 and TRBJ1-2; possible D gene TRBD1, 5 bases. Source material: peripheral blood. The clonotype originates from a man aged 35 to 55 with acute or convalescent COVID-19. The CDR3 DNA follows: TGTGCCAGCACCTGGACCGGCGGGGCGTACTATGGCTACACCTTC. Amino acid sequence: CASTWTGGAYYGYTF. Full variable domain (outside the CDR3, taken from reference TRBV18 and TRBJ1-2): NAGVMQNPRHLVRRRGQEARLRCSPMKGHSHVYWYRQLPEEGLKFMVYLQKENIIDESGMPKERFSAEFPKEGPSILRIQQVVRGDSAAYFCASTWTGGAYYGYTFGSGTRLTVV.